The 27 T cell receptor beta chains below all came from one sample that was sequenced in a study of Graves' ophthalmopathy and Graves' hyperthyroidism. RNA transcripts were the source from which TCR beta CDR3 regions were amplified. The first-round RT-PCR employed HTBI primers together with the Qiagen OneStep RT-PCR kit. A multiplex PCR was then performed as the second round. From the multiplex PCR reads, TCRdb called clonotypes with MiXCR, one entry per CDR3 protein. Of under 400,000 distinct CDR3 sequences listed, under 20% were seen once; the top ten hold approximately 13%. Material: peripheral blood. All receptors come from an adult man with Graves' ophthalmopathy.

The chain combines TRBV6-2 or TRBV6-3 with TRBJ2-7; D assignment may be TRBD1 or TRBD2 (7 bases each). The CDR3 is 18 residues long. Germline values: CDR1 MNHEY, CDR2 SVGEGT. Trimming left V 4 bases short and J 4 bases short, with 26 bases between. The CDR3 here is CASSWVRGGEPAKYEQYF. CDR3 in DNA: TGTGCCAGCAGTTGGGTCAGGGGGGGCGAGCCAGCCAAATACGAGCAGTACTTC.

This clonotype was seen many times. J is TRBJ2-7 and V is TRBV14; D remains unclear. With 0 bases removed from V and 8 bases from J, the gap between germline ends came to 8 bases. The CDR3 runs 12 residues. Germline V CDR1 and CDR2: SGHDN, FVKESK. The CDR3 spells CASSQELNQQYF. The CDR3 nucleotides read TGTGCCAGCAGCCAAGAACTGAACCAGCAGTACTTC.

The chain carries TRBV12-3 or TRBV12-4 and TRBJ2-7, with D possibly matching TRBD1 (6 bases). The CDR3 is made up of 14 amino acids. The V end was cut by 6 bases, the J end by 3 bases, with 15 bases between. CDR3 DNA sequence: TGTGCCAGCAGCCTTGGGGACACTAACTACGAGCAGTACTTC. It is translated as CASSLGDTNYEQYF.

This clonotype was detected many times. The rearrangement links TRBV10-3 to TRBJ1-6; 12 bases are shared with TRBD1. V dropped 3 bases and J dropped 7; count of bases not matched to a gene: 4. The germline CDR1 and CDR2 sequences are ENHRY and SYGVKD. The CDR3 runs 16 residues. CDR3 amino acids: CAISESGTGGNSPLHF. The DNA for the CDR3 is TGTGCCATCAGTGAATCCGGGACAGGGGGCAATTCACCCCTCCACTTT.

This clonotype was seen repeatedly, ten times or more. The chain has TRBV6-1 and TRBJ2-2; TRBD2 aligns across 8 bases. The CDR3 loop spans 15 amino acids. The J segment lost 2 bases and the V segment lost 7 bases, leaving 6 bases of the junction unmatched. CDR1 is MNHNS, CDR2 SASEGT, per germline. This CDR3 is CASKQAGENTGELFF. The CDR3 nucleotides read TGTGCCAGCAAACAAGCGGGGGAAAACACCGGGGAGCTGTTTTTT.

This clonotype has at least ten counts. The chain links TRBV28 to TRBJ2-7; 7 nucleotides line up with TRBD1. This CDR3 contains 14 residues. Germline CDR1 is MDHEN and CDR2 is SYDVKM. J gave up 0 bases and V 6 bases, and 5 bases lay outside the gene matches. Here the CDR3 DNA reads TGTGCCAGCAGAGCCGGGACAGACTCCTACGAGCAGTACTTC. This gives the protein CASRAGTDSYEQYF.

This chain links TRBV6-1 with TRBJ2-7; TRBD2 agrees at 14 bases. After removal of 1 base from V and 4 bases from J, the junction contained 9 bases not matched to a gene. In germline, CDR1 is MNHNS, CDR2 SASEGT. This CDR3 spans 18 amino acids. The CDR3 bases are TGTGCCAGCAGTGAAGGGGGACTAGCGGGAGTCGGGGCTTACGAGCAGTACTTC. Its translation is CASSEGGLAGVGAYEQYF.

The sample holds many counts of this clonotype. J is TRBJ2-7 and V is TRBV20-1, with 12 positions matching TRBD2. The CDR3 is made up of 15 amino acids. CDR1 DFQATT and CDR2 SNEGSKA come from the germline V gene (reference sequence). Germline trimming cut 1 base from V and 3 bases from J; bases unmatched to any gene: 4. As DNA, the CDR3 is TGCAGTGCTAGAGCACTAGCGGGAGGAATCTACGAGCAGTACTTC. Protein sequence: CSARALAGGIYEQYF.

This clonotype showed up many times. This chain uses TRBV28 with TRBJ2-7, with no clear D. Germline assignment: CDR1 MDHEN and CDR2 SYDVKM. The ends were cut back, 3 bases at V and 0 bases at J, with 9 bases in the middle. The CDR3 loop spans 14 amino acids. The CDR3 DNA reads TGTGCCAGCAGTTTCCCGGGCCGCTCCTACGAGCAGTACTTC. It codes for CASSFPGRSYEQYF.

The chain couples TRBV7-8 to TRBJ2-7, with D possibly TRBD1 on 6 matching bases. The V gene lost 6 bases and the J gene lost 10 bases, with 16 bases spanning the gap. CDR3 length equals 12 residues. Germline loops: CDR1 SGHVS, CDR2 FQNEAQ. The CDR3 DNA is TGTGCCAGCAGTTTGGACAGACTTGAACAGTACTTC. Its translation is CASSLDRLEQYF. Together with reference TRBV7-8 and TRBJ2-7, the CDR3 gives the full variable domain: GAGVSQSPRYKVAKRGQDVALRCDPISGHVSLFWYQQALGQGPEFLTYFQNEAQLDKSGLPSDRFFAERPEGSVSTLKIQRTQQEDSAVYLCASSLDRLEQYFGPGTRLTVT.

This clonotype was seen only a few times. The chain couples TRBV6-1 to TRBJ2-7; D is undetermined. V lost 4 bases and J 2 bases, leaving 9 bases between the germline ends. The length of the CDR3 is 13 residues. The germline V gene encodes CDR1 MNHNS and CDR2 SASEGT. CDR3 nucleotides: TGTGCCAGCAGTGGAACCCCGACCTACGAGCAGTACTTC. It translates to CASSGTPTYEQYF.

This clonotype was recorded at least ten times. The junction and the germline gene differ at one end; a read error may be behind it. The chain employs TRBV30 and TRBJ1-1; D possibly corresponds to TRBD1 (5 bases). Germline V gene lookup returns CDR1 GTSNPN and CDR2 SVGIG (reference sequence). CDR3 length equals 14 residues. The CDR3 is CAWSVRGLNTEASF. In DNA form, the CDR3 reads TGTGCCTGGAGTGTAAGGGGACTGAACACTGAAGCTTCCTTT.

This clonotype was seen at least ten times. Germline and junction disagree at one end, which may indicate a read error. The gene calls are TRBV12-3 or TRBV12-4 and TRBJ2-5; D may be TRBD1 (5 bases). This CDR3 comprises 14 residues. CDR3 in DNA: TGTGCCGGCAGTTTAGATAATGGGGCAGAGACCCAGTACTTC. It codes for CAGSLDNGAETQYF.

This clonotype showed up many times. The V gene is TRBV30, the J gene TRBJ1-1; D is uncertain. The CDR3 sequence is 13 residues long. Germline-derived CDR1 and CDR2 are GTSNPN and SVGIG (reference sequence). The V and J ends lost 5 bases and 1 base respectively, with 11 bases between them. This CDR3 reads CAWRLRGNTEAFF. The CDR3 DNA follows: TGTGCCTGGCGCCTTAGAGGGAACACTGAAGCTTTCTTT.

In this sample, this clonotype turned up once. V is TRBV6-2 or TRBV6-3 and J is TRBJ2-7; unclear D gene. Trimming left V 0 bases short and J 0 bases short, with 15 bases between. The CDR3 has 17 amino acids. The germline CDR1 and CDR2 sequences are MNHEY and SVGEGT. The CDR3 bases are TGTGCCAGCAGTTACTCGATTTTGCCCCCGGGCTCCTACGAGCAGTACTTC. Encoded protein: CASSYSILPPGSYEQYF.

The chain is built from TRBV6-1 and TRBJ1-2; 9 positions match TRBD1. Germline V gene sequence: CDR1 MNHNS, CDR2 SASEGT. The junction had 7 bases not matched to a gene; V was cut back by 6 bases and J by 8 bases. This CDR3 contains 13 residues. The CDR3 here is CASSLKTGGGYTF. The CDR3 nucleotides read TGTGCCAGCAGCCTAAAGACAGGGGGAGGCTACACCTTC.

This sequence joins TRBV27 and TRBJ1-4; D perhaps matches TRBD1 (5 bases). The V gene lost 5 bases and the J gene lost 4 bases, with 14 bases spanning the gap. The CDR3 extends over 15 amino acids. Looked up from germline, CDR1 is MNHEY and CDR2 is SMNVEV (reference sequence). Here the CDR3 DNA reads TGTGCCAGCAGTATCTTGGGGGTCAGTAATGAAAAACTGTTTTTT. This encodes CASSILGVSNEKLFF.

Ten or more counts support this clonotype. The chain couples TRBV10-3 to TRBJ2-7; D remains ambiguous. V was cut by 5 bases and J by 5 bases, with 16 bases left in between. CDR1 and CDR2 (germline): ENHRY, SYGVKD. The CDR3 has 14 amino acids. As DNA, the CDR3 is TGTGCCATCAGTAGGACCCAGGCTCTGGACGAGCAGTACTTC. Translated: CAISRTQALDEQYF.

In its sample, this clonotype was seen many times. V is TRBV11-1 and J is TRBJ2-5, with D hard to call. This CDR3 has 12 amino acids. Trimming removed 2 bases from V and 3 bases from J, with 4 bases in between. Germline V gene lookup returns CDR1 SGHAT and CDR2 FQDESV (reference sequence). The CDR3 DNA follows: TGTGCCAGCAGCTTATCCGAAGAGACCCAGTACTTC. This encodes CASSLSEETQYF. Based on the CDR3 plus reference TRBV11-1 and TRBJ2-5, the full variable domain is EAEVAQSPRYKITEKSQAVAFWCDPISGHATLYWYRQILGQGPELLVQFQDESVVDDSQLPKDRFSAERLKGVDSTLKIQPAELGDSAMYLCASSLSEETQYFGPGTRLLVL.

The chain recombines TRBV4-1 with TRBJ2-7, with 11 nucleotides matching TRBD1. V lost 4 bases, J lost 6 bases, and 5 bases stayed unmatched. Per the germline V gene, CDR1 is MGHRA and CDR2 is YSYEKL. The CDR3 runs 14 residues. CDR3 in amino acids: CASSLRDRGAEQYF. The CDR3 nucleotides read TGCGCCAGCAGCCTCAGGGACAGGGGGGCCGAGCAGTACTTC.

This chain links TRBV12-5 with TRBJ1-2; D remains ambiguous. Germline assignment: CDR1 LGHNT and CDR2 FRNRAP. The CDR3 has 15 residues. Trimming took 4 bases from V and 3 from J, leaving 15 bases between them. CDR3 residues: CASGSTDQPHYGYTF. As DNA, the CDR3 is TGTGCTAGTGGTTCCACCGACCAGCCCCACTATGGCTACACCTTC.

This clonotype was recorded many times. V gene TRBV7-2 combines with J gene TRBJ2-5, with a possible D match to TRBD2 (6 bases). The CDR3 is 13 residues long. Germline V gene sequence: CDR1 SGHTA, CDR2 FQGNSA. Deletions cut 4 bases from V and 4 bases from J, with 10 bases between. CDR3: CASSSGLRETQYF. The CDR3 DNA sequence: TGTGCCAGCAGCTCGGGACTTCGAGAGACCCAGTACTTC.

This clonotype was detected ten times or more. V gene TRBV19 combines with J gene TRBJ1-6, with D possibly TRBD1 on 6 matching bases. V was trimmed by 3 bases and J by 8 bases, leaving 17 bases between them. The CDR3 loop spans 16 amino acids. Germline V gene data show CDR1 as LNHDA and CDR2 as SQIVND (reference sequence). The CDR3 sequence: CASSIRGGRGDSPLHF. For the CDR3, the DNA is TGTGCCAGTAGTATCCGCGGGGGCCGTGGGGATTCACCCCTCCACTTT. The entire variable domain, with the rest obtained from reference TRBV19 and TRBJ1-6, is as follows: DGGITQSPKYLFRKEGQNVTLSCEQNLNHDAMYWYRQDPGQGLRLIYYSQIVNDFQKGDIAEGYSVSREKKESFPLTVTSAQKNPTAFYLCASSIRGGRGDSPLHFGNGTRLTVT.

In its sample, this clonotype was seen many times. The chain is built from TRBV12-3 or TRBV12-4 and TRBJ2-7, with 8 positions matching TRBD1. Unmatched junction bases numbered 1, after V lost 4 bases and J lost 2 bases. The CDR3 is made up of 13 amino acids. CDR3 amino acids: CASSWGQAYEQYF. CDR3 DNA: TGTGCCAGCAGTTGGGGACAGGCCTACGAGCAGTACTTC.

The table lists this clonotype with many counts. The chain couples TRBV11-2 to TRBJ2-7; 7 bases match TRBD2. The CDR3 loop spans 17 amino acids. Trimming at V came to 3 bases and at J to 0 bases, leaving 11 bases not matched to a gene. From germline, CDR1 is SGHAT and CDR2 FQNNGV. Here the CDR3 reads CASSLDYGGGTSYEQYF. In nucleotides, the CDR3 is TGTGCCAGCAGCTTGGACTATGGGGGGGGGACCTCCTACGAGCAGTACTTC.

This clonotype was picked up many times. The rearrangement links TRBV6-5 to TRBJ1-2; D remains ambiguous. The CDR3 is 16 residues long. V was cut by 5 bases and J by 0 bases, with 16 bases left in between. Looked up from germline, CDR1 is MNHEY and CDR2 is SVGAGI. CDR3 in DNA: TGTGCCAGCAGTCTCCTTAACGGGGAAGCTAACTATGGCTACACCTTC. Amino acid sequence: CASSLLNGEANYGYTF.

This clonotype showed up many times. The V gene is TRBV19, the J gene TRBJ1-1; D unclear. V was clipped by 7 bases and J by 0 bases, with 12 bases between them. The CDR3 runs 14 residues. Germline CDR1 reads LNHDA; CDR2 reads SQIVND (reference sequence). The CDR3 here is CASTRTDLNTEAFF. The DNA of the CDR3 is TGTGCCAGTACTCGGACGGACTTGAACACTGAAGCTTTCTTT.